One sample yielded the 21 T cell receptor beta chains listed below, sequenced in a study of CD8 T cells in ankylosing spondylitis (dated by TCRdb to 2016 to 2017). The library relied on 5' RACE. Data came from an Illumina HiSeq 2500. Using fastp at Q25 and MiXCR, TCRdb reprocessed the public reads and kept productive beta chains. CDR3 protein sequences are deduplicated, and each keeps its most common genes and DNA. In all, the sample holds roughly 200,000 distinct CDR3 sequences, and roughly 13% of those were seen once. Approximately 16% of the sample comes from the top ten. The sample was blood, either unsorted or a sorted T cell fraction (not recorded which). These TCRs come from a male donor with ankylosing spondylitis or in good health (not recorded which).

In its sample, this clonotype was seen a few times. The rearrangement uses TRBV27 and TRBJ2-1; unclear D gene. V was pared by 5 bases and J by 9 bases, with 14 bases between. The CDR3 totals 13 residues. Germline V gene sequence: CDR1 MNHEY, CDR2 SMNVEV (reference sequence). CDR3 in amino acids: CASSEAFNGEQFF. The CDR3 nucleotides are TGTGCCAGCAGTGAGGCATTTAATGGTGAGCAGTTCTTC.

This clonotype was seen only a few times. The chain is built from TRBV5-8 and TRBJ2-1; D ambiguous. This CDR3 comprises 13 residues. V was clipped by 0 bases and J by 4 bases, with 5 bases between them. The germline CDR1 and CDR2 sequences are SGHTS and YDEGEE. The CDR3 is CASSLVLYNEQFF. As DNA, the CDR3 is TGTGCCAGCAGCTTGGTCCTATACAATGAGCAGTTCTTC.

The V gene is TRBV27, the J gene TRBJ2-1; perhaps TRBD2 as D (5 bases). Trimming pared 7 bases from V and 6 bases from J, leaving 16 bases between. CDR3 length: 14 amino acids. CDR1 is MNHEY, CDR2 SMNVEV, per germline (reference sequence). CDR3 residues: CASTPRGVVNEQFF. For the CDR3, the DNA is TGTGCCAGCACACCCCGGGGAGTTGTCAATGAGCAGTTCTTC.

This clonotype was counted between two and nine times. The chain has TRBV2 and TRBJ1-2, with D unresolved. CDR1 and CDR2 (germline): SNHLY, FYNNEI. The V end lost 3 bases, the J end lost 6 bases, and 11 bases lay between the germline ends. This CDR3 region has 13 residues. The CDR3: CASSEARQDGYTF. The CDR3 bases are TGTGCCAGCAGTGAGGCTCGTCAGGATGGCTACACCTTC.

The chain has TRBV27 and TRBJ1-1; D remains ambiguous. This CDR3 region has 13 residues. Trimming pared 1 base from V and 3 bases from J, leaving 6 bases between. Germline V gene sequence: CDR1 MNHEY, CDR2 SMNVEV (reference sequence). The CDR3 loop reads CASSLYQDTEAFF. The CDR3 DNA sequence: TGTGCCAGCAGTTTATACCAGGACACTGAAGCTTTCTTT.

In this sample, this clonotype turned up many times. As DNA, the CDR3 is TGTGCCAGCCGACAACTGACAGGGGGCACGGGTGGGGCCAACGTCCTGACTTTC. Residues: CASRQLTGGTGGANVLTF. The genes are TRBV11-2 and TRBJ2-6; 10 nucleotides line up with TRBD1. The CDR3 extends over 18 amino acids. The germline CDR1 and CDR2 sequences are SGHAT and FQNNGV. V shed 8 bases, J shed 3 bases, and the junction held 13 bases outside the gene matches.

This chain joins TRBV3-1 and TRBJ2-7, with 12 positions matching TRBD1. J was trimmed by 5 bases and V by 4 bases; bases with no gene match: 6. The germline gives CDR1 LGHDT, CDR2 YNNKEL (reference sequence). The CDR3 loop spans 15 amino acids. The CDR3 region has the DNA TGTGCCAGCAGCCTGGGACAGGGGGCCCTGGACGAGCAGTACTTC. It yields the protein CASSLGQGALDEQYF.

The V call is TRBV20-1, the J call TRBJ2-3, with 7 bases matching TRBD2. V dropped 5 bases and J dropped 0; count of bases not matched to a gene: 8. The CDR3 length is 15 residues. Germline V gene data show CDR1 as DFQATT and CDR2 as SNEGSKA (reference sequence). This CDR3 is CSARDYPGSTDTQYF. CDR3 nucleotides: TGCAGTGCTCGGGACTACCCAGGGAGCACAGATACGCAGTATTTT.

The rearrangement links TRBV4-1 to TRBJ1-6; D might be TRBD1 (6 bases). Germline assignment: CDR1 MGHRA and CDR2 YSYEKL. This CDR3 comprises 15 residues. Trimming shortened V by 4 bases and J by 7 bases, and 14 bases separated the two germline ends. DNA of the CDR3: TGCGCCAGCAGCCCCCCACAGGGTGGAAATTCACCCCTCCACTTT. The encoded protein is CASSPPQGGNSPLHF.

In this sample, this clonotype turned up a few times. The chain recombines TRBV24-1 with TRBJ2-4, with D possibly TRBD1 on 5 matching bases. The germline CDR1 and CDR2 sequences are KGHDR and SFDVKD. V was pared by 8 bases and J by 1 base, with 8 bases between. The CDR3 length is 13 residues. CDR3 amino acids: CATTGMAKNIQYF. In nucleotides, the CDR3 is TGTGCCACCACAGGGATGGCCAAAAACATTCAGTACTTC.

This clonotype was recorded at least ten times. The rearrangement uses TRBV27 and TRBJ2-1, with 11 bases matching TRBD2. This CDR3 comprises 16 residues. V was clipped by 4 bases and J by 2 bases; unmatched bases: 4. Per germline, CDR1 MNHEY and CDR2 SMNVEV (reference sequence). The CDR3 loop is CASSSIAGGPYNEQFF. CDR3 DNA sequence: TGTGCCAGCAGTTCCATAGCGGGGGGGCCCTACAATGAGCAGTTCTTC.

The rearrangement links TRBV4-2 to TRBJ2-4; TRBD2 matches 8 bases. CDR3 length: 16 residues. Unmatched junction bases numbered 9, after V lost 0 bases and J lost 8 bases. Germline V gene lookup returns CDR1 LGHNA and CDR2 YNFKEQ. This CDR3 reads CASSQEFGGAGDIQYF. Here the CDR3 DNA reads TGTGCCAGCAGCCAAGAGTTCGGGGGGGCTGGGGACATTCAGTACTTC.

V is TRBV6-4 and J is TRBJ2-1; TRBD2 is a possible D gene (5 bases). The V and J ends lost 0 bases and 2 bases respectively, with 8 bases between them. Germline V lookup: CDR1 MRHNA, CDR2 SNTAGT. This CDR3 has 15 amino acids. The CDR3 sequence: CASSDSEGPYNEQFF. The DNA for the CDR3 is TGTGCCAGCAGTGACTCCGAGGGCCCCTACAATGAGCAGTTCTTC.

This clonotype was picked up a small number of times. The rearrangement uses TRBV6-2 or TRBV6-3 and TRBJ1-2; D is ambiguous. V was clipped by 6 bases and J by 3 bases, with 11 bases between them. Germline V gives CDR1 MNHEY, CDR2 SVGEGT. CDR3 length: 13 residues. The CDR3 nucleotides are TGTGCCAGCAGCCCTGACGGATACTATGGCTACACCTTC. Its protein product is CASSPDGYYGYTF.

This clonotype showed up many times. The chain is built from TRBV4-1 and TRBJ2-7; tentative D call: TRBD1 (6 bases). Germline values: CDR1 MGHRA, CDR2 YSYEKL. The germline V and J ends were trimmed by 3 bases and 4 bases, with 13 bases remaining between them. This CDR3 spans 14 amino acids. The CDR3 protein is CASSQGKGEYEQYF. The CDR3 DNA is TGCGCCAGCAGCCAGGGAAAGGGGGAGTACGAGCAGTACTTC.

CDR3 sequence reads: CASSFGGFEAFF. The CDR3 DNA follows: TGTGCCAGCAGCTTCGGGGGGTTTGAAGCTTTCTTT. The V gene is TRBV7-9, the J gene TRBJ1-1; D is possibly TRBD1 (5 bases). CDR1 SEHNR and CDR2 FQNEAQ come from the germline V gene (reference sequence). V lost 3 bases, J lost 7 bases, and 9 bases lay in between. The CDR3 is 12 amino acids.

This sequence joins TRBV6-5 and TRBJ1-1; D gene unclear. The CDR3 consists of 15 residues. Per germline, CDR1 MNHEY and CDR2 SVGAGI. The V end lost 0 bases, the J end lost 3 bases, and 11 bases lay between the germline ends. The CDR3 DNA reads TGTGCCAGCAGTTACTCGAACGGTGGGCACACTGAAGCTTTCTTT. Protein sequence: CASSYSNGGHTEAFF.

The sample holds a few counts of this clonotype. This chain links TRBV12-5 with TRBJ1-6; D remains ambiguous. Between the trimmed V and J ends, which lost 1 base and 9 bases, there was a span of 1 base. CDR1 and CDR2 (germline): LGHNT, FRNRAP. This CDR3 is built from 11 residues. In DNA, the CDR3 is TGTGCTAGTGGTTTGGGTTCACCCCTCCACTTT. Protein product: CASGLGSPLHF.

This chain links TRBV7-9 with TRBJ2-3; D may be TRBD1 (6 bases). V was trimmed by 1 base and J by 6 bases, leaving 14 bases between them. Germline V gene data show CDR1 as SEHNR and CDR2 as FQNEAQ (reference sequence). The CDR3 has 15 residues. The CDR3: CASSLVRGVRDTQYF. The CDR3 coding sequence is TGTGCCAGCAGCTTAGTCAGGGGCGTCAGGGATACGCAGTATTTT. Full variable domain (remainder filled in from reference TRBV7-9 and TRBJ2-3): DTGVSQNPRHKITKRGQNVTFRCDPISEHNRLYWYRQTLGQGPEFLTYFQNEAQLEKSRLLSDRFSAERPKGSFSTLEIQRTEQGDSAMYLCASSLVRGVRDTQYFGPGTRLTVL.

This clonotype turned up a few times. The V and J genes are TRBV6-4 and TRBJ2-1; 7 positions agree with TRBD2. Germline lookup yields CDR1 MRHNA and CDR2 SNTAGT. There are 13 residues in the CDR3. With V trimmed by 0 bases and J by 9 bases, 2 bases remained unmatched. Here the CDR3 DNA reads TGTGCCAGCAGTGACTCGAGCGGGATTGAGCAGTTCTTC. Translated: CASSDSSGIEQFF.

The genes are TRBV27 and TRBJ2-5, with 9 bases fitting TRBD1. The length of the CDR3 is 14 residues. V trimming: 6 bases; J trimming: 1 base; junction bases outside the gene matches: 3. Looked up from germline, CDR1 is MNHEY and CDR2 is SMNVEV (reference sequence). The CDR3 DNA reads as TGTGCCAGCAGCGGGACAGGGCCCCAAGAGACCCAGTACTTC. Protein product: CASSGTGPQETQYF.